The table lists the clone carrying this T cell receptor (beta chain) with many counts. Its specificity is unknown. Germline CDR1 reads MDHEN; CDR2 reads SYDVKM. V was pared by 2 bases and J by 3 bases, with 16 bases between. This CDR3 spans 17 amino acids. This entry comes from a study of regulatory T cells in long-lasting Graves disease. Notes on the study in general: Public clonotype sharing was higher in persistent than newly diagnosed patients. Compared with new cases, persistent Graves' patients showed reduced TCR diversity.

Sequencing libraries for TCR beta were prepared with iRepertoire HTBI primers and Arm-PCR of CDR3 regions. Original processing methods: The samples included around 60 TRBV and around 15 TRBJ segments. TCRdb reanalysed the multiplex PCR reads using MiXCR and keeps one entry per CDR3 protein. V and J calls and clone size were set by TCRdb, not the authors. The sample carries roughly 420,000 distinct CDR3 sequences, less than 15% recorded once. Time point here: newly diagnosed GD, antithyroid drugs for less than 3 months. There was RNA extracted from PBMCs, and the TCR library was made from it. These data also featured in a second study, about T cells in Graves' hyperthyroidism and ophthalmopathy. That work contributes: Patients were aged 18 to 65, had disease duration under 2 months, and had newly diagnosed hyperthyroidism.

The V call is TRBV28, the J call TRBJ2-2; TRBD1 might be the D (5 bases). This TCR was recovered from a woman aged 45-59 years with Graves disease. The sample here was peripheral blood mononuclear cells (PBMCs), taken at new diagnosis, from a patient treated with antithyroid drugs. CDR3 DNA: TGTGCCAGCAGTTTAGACAGACAACGGTTGGACACCGGGGAGCTGTTTTTT. Translated, it gives CASSLDRQRLDTGELFF. Full variable domain (missing parts from reference TRBV28 and TRBJ2-2): DVKVTQSSRYLVKRTGEKVFLECVQDMDHENMFWYRQDPGLGLRLIYFSYDVKMKEKGDIPEGYSVSREKKERFSLILESASTNQTSMYLCASSLDRQRLDTGELFFGEGSRLTVL.